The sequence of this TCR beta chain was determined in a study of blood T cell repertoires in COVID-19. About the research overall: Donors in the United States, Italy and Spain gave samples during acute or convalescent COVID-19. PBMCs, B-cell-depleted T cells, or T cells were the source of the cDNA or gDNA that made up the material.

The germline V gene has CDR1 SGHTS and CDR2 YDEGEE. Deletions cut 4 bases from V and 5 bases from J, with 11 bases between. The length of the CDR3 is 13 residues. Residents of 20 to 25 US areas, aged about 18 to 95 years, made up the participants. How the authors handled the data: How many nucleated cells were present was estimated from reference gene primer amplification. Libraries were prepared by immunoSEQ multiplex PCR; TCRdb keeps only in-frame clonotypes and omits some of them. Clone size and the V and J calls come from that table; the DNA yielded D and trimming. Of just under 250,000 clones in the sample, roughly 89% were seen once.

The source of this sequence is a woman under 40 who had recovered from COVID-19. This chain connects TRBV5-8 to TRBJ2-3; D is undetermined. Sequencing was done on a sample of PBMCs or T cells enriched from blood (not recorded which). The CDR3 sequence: CASSPPVEDTQYF. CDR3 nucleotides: TGTGCCAGCAGCCCCCCGGTAGAAGATACGCAGTATTTT. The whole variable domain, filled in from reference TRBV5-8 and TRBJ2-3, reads EAGVTQSPTHLIKTRGQQATLRCSPISGHTSVYWYQQALGLGLQFLLWYDEGEERNRGNFPPRFSGRQFPNYSSELNVNALELEDSALYLCASSPPVEDTQYFGPGTRLTVL.